Below, 17 T cell receptor beta chains from the same sample are listed, as sequenced in a study of CD8+CD57+ T cells in acquired aplastic anemia. Genomic DNA provided the template from which TCR beta VDJ and CDR3 profiles were obtained. One entry per CDR3 protein results from TCRdb running MiXCR on the reads. The table shows about 400,000 distinct CDR3 sequences, with around 72% occurring only once. The source material was sorted CD4+, CD8+, or CD8+CD57+ T cells (not recorded which) from PBMCs. The receptors derive from a human donor in good health, serving as a control.

This clonotype was counted at least ten times. The rearrangement joins TRBV6-5 to TRBJ1-2; tentatively, D is TRBD1 (5 bases). V lost 7 bases and J 6 bases, leaving 18 bases between the germline ends. CDR3 length equals 14 residues. The germline CDR1 and CDR2 sequences are MNHEY and SVGAGI. In nucleotides, the CDR3 is TGTGCCAGCACCCGGGACCACCTGAGGGATGGCTACACCTTC. This codes for CASTRDHLRDGYTF.

As for this clonotype: The CDR3 end shows no conserved phenylalanine or tryptophan, and so a read error is likely. This chain joins TRBV7-8 and TRBJ1-1; perhaps TRBD1 as D (5 bases). Per germline, CDR1 SGHVS and CDR2 FQNEAQ. Trimming shortened V by 10 bases and J by 3 bases, and 15 bases separated the two germline ends. CDR3 length: 13 residues. In nucleotides, the CDR3 is TGTGCCATACTAATCAGGGTCGACACTGAAGCTTTCCAT. Encoded protein: CAILIRVDTEAFH.

As for this clonotype: Mismatch with germline at one junction end may stem from a read error. The chain combines TRBV9 with TRBJ1-3; no clear D. This CDR3 comprises 16 residues. Germline-derived CDR1 and CDR2 are SGDLS and YYNGEE. The CDR3 DNA reads TGTGCCAGCAGCGTAGCGAAGCTTAACTACGGAGACACCATGTATTTT. This encodes CASSVAKLNYGDTMYF.

Note on this clonotype: One junction end does not reproduce the germline sequence, and a read error may be involved. The V and J genes are TRBV10-3 and TRBJ2-7; TRBD1 matches 9 bases. Germline CDR1 ENHRY, CDR2 SYGVKD. This CDR3 region has 14 residues. CDR3 in amino acids: CASSWGTGRYMKYF. The DNA of the CDR3 is TGTGCCAGCAGTTGGGGGACAGGGCGATACATGAAGTACTTC.

Note on this clonotype: Relative to the germline gene, one junction end is altered; a read error may explain this. The genes are TRBV7-9 and TRBJ2-5, with D tentatively TRBD2 (6 bases). Germline CDR1 reads SEHNR; CDR2 reads FQNEAQ (reference sequence). This CDR3 has 16 amino acids. CDR3 in DNA: TGTGCCAGCAGCTCGGCGGGAAACAGCCGCCAAGAGAACCAGTACTTC. As protein: CASSSAGNSRQENQYF.

The V and J genes are TRBV20-1 and TRBJ1-5, with D unresolved. CDR1 and CDR2 (germline): DFQATT, SNEGSKA (reference sequence). The CDR3 has 14 amino acids. V was pared by 3 bases and J by 4 bases, with 13 bases between. The CDR3, as DNA: TGCAGTGCTAGTCGGGTTGGGCGGAATCAGCCCCAGCATTTT. This encodes CSASRVGRNQPQHF.

This clonotype came up many times. V usage is TRBV20-1 and J usage is TRBJ1-1; 7 positions match TRBD1. The V gene's germline CDR1 is DFQATT and CDR2 SNEGSKA (reference sequence). The J segment lost 5 bases and the V segment lost 5 bases, leaving 17 bases of the junction unmatched. The length of the CDR3 is 16 residues. The CDR3 region has the DNA TGCAGTGCTGCCTTAAACAGGGGAGGACCTGAAACTGAAGCTTTCTTT. Translated: CSAALNRGGPETEAFF.

Concerning this clonotype itself: The junction departs from germline at one end; a sequencing error may be responsible. The gene calls are TRBV7-2 and TRBJ1-2; 9 nucleotides agree with TRBD1. Germline CDR1 reads SGHTA; CDR2 reads FQGNSA. CDR3 size: 17 residues. The CDR3 DNA reads as TGCGCCAGCAGCTTGGGGCGACAGGGGGTTTCTGGCTATGGCTACACCTTC. This sequence encodes CASSLGRQGVSGYGYTF.

V and J are TRBV12-3 or TRBV12-4 and TRBJ1-6, with D perhaps matching TRBD1 (5 bases). CDR3 length: 15 residues. V was clipped by 6 bases and J by 13 bases, with 22 bases between them. The CDR3 reads CASSNGGSRTGPLHF. For the CDR3, the DNA is TGTGCCAGCAGCAACGGGGGATCCCGAACCGGGCCCCTCCACTTT.

About this clonotype: The DNA is omitted, as the CDR3 cannot be located on it reliably, and the CDR3 follows TCRdb's listing. CDR3 amino acids: CASSLGVGVGTV. The rearrangement uses TRBV7-7 and TRBJ2-7; the D segment call TRBD1 is taken from the table without a DNA check. Germline V lookup: CDR1 SSHAT, CDR2 FNYEAQ (reference sequence). The CDR3 adds up to 12 amino acids, both ends counted.

The CDR3 loop is CASSVVVADYEQYF. CDR3 in DNA: TGTGCCAGCAGCGTCGTGGTGGCAGACTACGAGCAGTACTTC. J is TRBJ2-7 and V is TRBV5-5; D is unclear. The CDR3 contains 14 residues. Germline V gene data show CDR1 as SGHKS and CDR2 as YYEKEE (reference sequence). Trimming stripped 4 bases from V and 3 bases from J, with 14 bases between.

A few counts support this clonotype. The genes are TRBV2 and TRBJ2-3; D remains ambiguous. The CDR3 has 15 amino acids. The V end lost 2 bases, the J end lost 0 bases, and 9 bases lay between the germline ends. CDR1 is SNHLY and CDR2 is FYNNEI in the germline V gene. The CDR3 here is CASSENGASTDTQYF. CDR3 DNA: TGTGCCAGCAGTGAAAACGGTGCAAGCACAGATACGCAGTATTTT. Together with reference TRBV2 and TRBJ2-3, the CDR3 gives the full variable domain: EPEVTQTPSHQVTQMGQEVILRCVPISNHLYFYWYRQILGQKVEFLVSFYNNEISEKSEIFDDQFSVERPDGSNFTLKIRSTKLEDSAMYFCASSENGASTDTQYFGPGTRLTVL.

This CDR3 reads CASSPTVIGTGANVLTF. DNA for the CDR3: TGTGCCAGCAGCCCGACTGTTATCGGGACTGGGGCCAACGTCCTGACTTTC. V and J are TRBV11-1 and TRBJ2-6, with a possible D match to TRBD2 (5 bases). V was pared by 5 bases and J by 2 bases, with 16 bases between. CDR1 and CDR2 from the germline V gene are SGHAT and FQDESV (reference sequence). The CDR3 has 17 amino acids.

Note on this clonotype: One junction end disagrees with the germline gene, perhaps due to a read error. The V gene is TRBV7-2, the J gene TRBJ1-1; D not resolved. CDR3 length: 14 residues. CDR1 is SGHTA, CDR2 FQGNSA, per germline. The CDR3 loop reads CASSANLATRDFGF. Here the CDR3 DNA reads TGTGCCAGCAGCGCCAATCTGGCTACGCGGGATTTTGGCTTT.

With regard to this clonotype: A read error may account for a junction end that differs from germline. V usage is TRBV9 and J usage is TRBJ1-6; 9 nucleotides agree with TRBD1. Germline values: CDR1 SGDLS, CDR2 YYNGEE. This CDR3 spans 14 amino acids. In nucleotides, the CDR3 is TGTGCCAGCAGCCCGGGACAGGGTAATTCACCCCACCACTTT. Protein sequence: CASSPGQGNSPHHF. The full variable domain, with the rest looked up from reference TRBV9 and TRBJ1-6, is DSGVTQTPKHLITATGQRVTLRCSPRSGDLSVYWYQQSLDQGLQFLIQYYNGEERAKGNILERFSAQQFPDLHSELNLSSLELGDSALYFCASSPGQGNSPHHFGNGTRLTVT.

In the case of this clonotype: The CDR3 ends on some other residue instead of the conserved phenylalanine or tryptophan, so this is likely a read error. The limits of the CDR3 on the DNA are not certain, so only TCRdb's listed CDR3 is given. The CDR3 sequence: CASSVAQPNPEGFL. V gene TRBV7-6 combines with J gene TRBJ1-1. Germline-derived CDR1 and CDR2 are SGHVS and FNYEAQ. The CDR3 extends over 14 residues, inclusive of both ends.

There are a few counts of this clonotype. This rearrangement joins TRBV12-3 or TRBV12-4 to TRBJ1-4; D is unresolved. The CDR3 is 12 residues long. V was shortened by 3 bases and J by 8 bases, with 7 bases between the two germline ends. In nucleotides, the CDR3 is TGTGCCAGCAGTTTGAGAAGAGAAAAACTGTTTTTT. Translation gives CASSLRREKLFF.